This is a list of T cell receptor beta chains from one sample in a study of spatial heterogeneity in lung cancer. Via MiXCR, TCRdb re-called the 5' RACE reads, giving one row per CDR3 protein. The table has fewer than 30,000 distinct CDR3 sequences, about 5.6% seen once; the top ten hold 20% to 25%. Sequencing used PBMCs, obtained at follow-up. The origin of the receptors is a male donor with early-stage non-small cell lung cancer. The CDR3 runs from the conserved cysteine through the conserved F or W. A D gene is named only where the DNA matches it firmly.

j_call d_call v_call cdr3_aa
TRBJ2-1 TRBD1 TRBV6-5 CASRLQGAGAQFF
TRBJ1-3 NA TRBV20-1 CSAGDPRAGNTIYF
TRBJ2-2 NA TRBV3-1 CASSENTGELFF
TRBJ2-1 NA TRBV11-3 CASSLGWDNEQFF
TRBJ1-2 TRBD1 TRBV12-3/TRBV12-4 CASSPTGTAYRYTF
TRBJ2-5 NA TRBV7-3 CASSPDRPETQYF
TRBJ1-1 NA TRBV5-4 CASSLDLPQGNTEAFF
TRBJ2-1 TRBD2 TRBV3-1 CASSQLAVVYNEQFF
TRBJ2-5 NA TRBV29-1 CSVWGGDGTQYF
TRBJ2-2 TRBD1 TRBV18 CASSPRQGTITGELFF
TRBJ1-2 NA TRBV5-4 CASSRVSYYGYTF
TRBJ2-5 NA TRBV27 CASRGENQETQYF
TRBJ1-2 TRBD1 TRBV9 CASSAGQSYGYTF
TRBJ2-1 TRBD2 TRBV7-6 CASSLGASGNEQFF
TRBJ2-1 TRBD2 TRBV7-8 CASSSPTSGYMNEQFF
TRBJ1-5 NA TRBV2 CASSDNLSNQPQHF
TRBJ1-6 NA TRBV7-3 CASSAQGPLSNSSLHF
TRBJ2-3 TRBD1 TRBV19 CASSTRDRGLLADTQYF
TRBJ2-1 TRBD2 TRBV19 CASSKTGPTSNNEQFF
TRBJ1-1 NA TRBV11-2 CASSLGRTEAFF
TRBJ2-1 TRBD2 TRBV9 CASSAGLADYNEQFF
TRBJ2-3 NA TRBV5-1 CASSLGLTDTQYF
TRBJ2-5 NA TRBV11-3 CASSLQVLTQETQYF
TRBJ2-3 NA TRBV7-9 CASSRRLEWTDTQYF
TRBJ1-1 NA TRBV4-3 CASSQERYTEAFF
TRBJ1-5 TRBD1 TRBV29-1 CSARTGGQPQHF
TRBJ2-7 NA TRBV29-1 CSVDRYPSAEQYF
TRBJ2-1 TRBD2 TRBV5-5 CASSPGGGAASSYNEQFF
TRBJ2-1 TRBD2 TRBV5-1 CASSLTSGSYEQFF
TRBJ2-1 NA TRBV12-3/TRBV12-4 CASSSDRDFYEQFF
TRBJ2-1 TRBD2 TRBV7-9 CASSRRASGESYNEQFF
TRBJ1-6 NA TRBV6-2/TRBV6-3 CASSYSGGNSPLHF
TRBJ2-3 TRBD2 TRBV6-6 CASIRTSGGTDTQYF
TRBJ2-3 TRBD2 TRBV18 CASSPRAGGADTQYF
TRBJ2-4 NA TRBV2 CASRYRAKNIQYF
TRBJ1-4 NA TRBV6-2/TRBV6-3 CASRQSTNEKLFF
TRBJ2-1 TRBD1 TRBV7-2 CASSLDGTGSEQFF
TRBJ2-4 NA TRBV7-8 CASSLGGPELTNIQYF
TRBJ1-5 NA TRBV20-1 CSARGTNLSPQHF
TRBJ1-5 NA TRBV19 CASSSRPGANQPQHF
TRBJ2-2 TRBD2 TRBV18 CASSPTAGGPVTGELFF
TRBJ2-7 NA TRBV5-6 CASRRWGTYEQYF
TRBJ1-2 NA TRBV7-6 CASSLGDNYGYTF